This T cell receptor beta chain was sequenced for a study of T-cell reconstitution after alpha-beta-depleted transplantation in children. This sample's TCRbeta library carried unique molecular identifier barcodes. From the PCR reads, TCRdb called clonotypes with MiXCR, one entry per CDR3 protein. This table has about 230,000 distinct CDR3 sequences, about a tenth appearing once. Germline V CDR1 and CDR2: DFQATT, SNEGSKA (reference sequence). V lost 2 bases, J lost 2 bases, and 7 bases lay in between. This CDR3 has 14 residues. The clonotype originates from a human donor who donated a stem cell graft to a child with acute lymphoblastic leukemia. The chain recombines TRBV20-1 with TRBJ2-6; unclear D gene. This sample comprised PBMCs from the stem cell graft donor, obtained from the stem cell graft. CDR3 sequence: CSARIDPGANVLTF. The CDR3, as DNA: TGCAGTGCTAGAATCGACCCTGGGGCCAACGTCCTGACTTTC.